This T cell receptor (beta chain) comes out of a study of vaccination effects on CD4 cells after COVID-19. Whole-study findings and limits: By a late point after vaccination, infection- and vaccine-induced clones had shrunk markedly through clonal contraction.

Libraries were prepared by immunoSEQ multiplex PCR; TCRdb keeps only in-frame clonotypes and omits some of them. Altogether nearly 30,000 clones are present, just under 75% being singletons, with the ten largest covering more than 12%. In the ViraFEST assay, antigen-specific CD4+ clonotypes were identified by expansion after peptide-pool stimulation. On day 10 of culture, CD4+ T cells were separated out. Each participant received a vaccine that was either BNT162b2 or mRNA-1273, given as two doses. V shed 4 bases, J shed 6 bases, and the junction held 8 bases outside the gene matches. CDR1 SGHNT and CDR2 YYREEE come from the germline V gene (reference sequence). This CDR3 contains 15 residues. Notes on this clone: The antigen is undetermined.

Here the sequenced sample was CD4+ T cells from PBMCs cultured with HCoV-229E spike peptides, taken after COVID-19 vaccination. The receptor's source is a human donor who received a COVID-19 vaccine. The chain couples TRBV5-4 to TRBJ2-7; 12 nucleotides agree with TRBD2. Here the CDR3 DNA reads TGTGCCAGCAGCCGCCTAGCGGGAGGGAATGCCGAGCAGTACTTC. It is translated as CASSRLAGGNAEQYF.